One sample yielded the 10 T cell receptor beta chains listed below, sequenced in a study of T cell responses to AZD1222 COVID-19 vaccine. Assay used: immunoSEQ multiplex PCR; TCRdb lists only in-frame clones, some missing. The sample yields about 180,000 clones, 94% seen once. The input for sequencing was peripheral blood, taken 28 days after the second AZD1222 dose. The receptors here all came from an adult who received the AZD1222 COVID-19 vaccine.

Only one count was recorded for this clone. The chain has TRBV28 and TRBJ2-1, with D unclear. CDR3 length: 13 residues. Germline CDR1 MDHEN, CDR2 SYDVKM. Trimming took off 1 base at V and 5 bases at J, with 6 bases between the two ends. DNA of the CDR3: TGTGCCAGCAGTTTATTAACGAACAATGAGCAGTTCTTC. Translation gives CASSLLTNNEQFF.

The rearrangement uses TRBV4-1 and TRBJ1-2, with 7 nucleotides matching TRBD1. The germline CDR1 and CDR2 sequences are MGHRA and YSYEKL. The CDR3 sequence is 17 residues long. The J segment lost 6 bases and the V segment lost 4 bases, leaving 17 bases of the junction unmatched. CDR3 coding DNA: TGCGCCAGCAGCCCCCCCGGGACAGCGAAGATCGGAGATGGCTACACCTTC. Protein product: CASSPPGTAKIGDGYTF.

The V gene is TRBV6-6, the J gene TRBJ2-2; D is unclear. V lost 0 bases and J 6 bases, leaving 8 bases between the germline ends. The CDR3 is made up of 14 amino acids. Germline V lookup: CDR1 MNHNY, CDR2 SVGAGI (reference sequence). This CDR3 reads CASSYSLGSGELFF. CDR3 sequence (DNA): TGTGCCAGCAGTTACTCGTTGGGGTCCGGGGAGCTGTTTTTT.

The chain is built from TRBV19 and TRBJ2-6, with D maybe TRBD2 (5 bases). Per germline, CDR1 LNHDA and CDR2 SQIVND (reference sequence). V was pared by 8 bases and J by 2 bases, with 13 bases between. CDR3 length equals 15 residues. This CDR3 is CASVGREAGANVLTF. CDR3 bases: TGTGCCAGTGTGGGGAGAGAGGCTGGGGCCAACGTCCTGACTTTC.

J is TRBJ2-5 and V is TRBV11-2; 9 positions match TRBD1. Germline assignment: CDR1 SGHAT and CDR2 FQNNGV. The CDR3 runs 16 residues. Trimming cost V 6 bases and J 2 bases; bases outside gene matches: 10. The CDR3 region is CASSYTGTGRQETQYF. In DNA form, the CDR3 reads TGTGCCAGCAGTTACACCGGGACAGGGCGGCAAGAGACCCAGTACTTC.

This sequence joins TRBV5-6 and TRBJ1-1, with D hard to call. V gave up 0 bases and J gave up 5 bases, with 11 bases separating them. The CDR3 has 14 residues. CDR1 and CDR2 from the germline V gene are SGHDT and YYEEEE. The CDR3 nucleotides read TGTGCCAGCAGCTTGGATGGACCGTGGACTGAAGCTTTCTTT. Amino acids: CASSLDGPWTEAFF.

The CDR3 bases are TGTGCCAGCAGCCAAGATCTCTTAGGGCGAGGTGAGCAGTTCTTC. This codes for CASSQDLLGRGEQFF. The genes are TRBV3-1 (or the pseudogene TRBV3-2) and TRBJ2-1; the D is unclear. CDR1 is LGHDT and CDR2 is YNNKEL in the germline V gene (reference sequence). The CDR3 spans 15 residues. Between the trimmed V and J ends, which lost 0 bases and 9 bases, there was a span of 15 bases.

V usage is TRBV28 and J usage is TRBJ1-5, with a tentative D call TRBD1 (6 bases). The CDR3 is 17 residues long. The V gene's germline CDR1 is MDHEN and CDR2 SYDVKM. Trimming removed 4 bases at V and 0 bases at J, with 16 bases between. The CDR3 DNA follows: TGTGCCAGCAGTTCAACGGACAGTCCCGATAGCAATCAGCCCCAGCATTTT. As protein: CASSSTDSPDSNQPQHF.

This clone was observed a handful of times. The chain links TRBV15 to TRBJ1-4, with a possible D match to TRBD1 (5 bases). This CDR3 has 15 amino acids. V lost 0 bases and J 8 bases, leaving 13 bases between the germline ends. Per the germline V gene, CDR1 is LNHNV and CDR2 is YYDKDF (reference sequence). The CDR3 here is CATSRELTGEEKLFF. Here the CDR3 DNA reads TGTGCCACCAGCAGAGAGTTAACAGGAGAGGAAAAACTGTTTTTT. Drawing the rest from reference TRBV15 and TRBJ1-4, the complete variable domain is DAMVIQNPRYQVTQFGKPVTLSCSQTLNHNVMYWYQQKSSQAPKLLFHYYDKDFNNEADTPDNFQSRRPNTSFCFLDIRSPGLGDTAMYLCATSRELTGEEKLFFGSGTQLSVL.

This chain connects TRBV5-4 to TRBJ1-1; D uncertain. The ends were cut back, 4 bases at V and 0 bases at J, with 10 bases in the middle. Germline V gene lookup returns CDR1 SGHNT and CDR2 YYREEE (reference sequence). The CDR3 loop spans 14 amino acids. CDR3 bases: TGTGCCAGCAGCCGCAGCGACTTGAACACTGAAGCTTTCTTT. Its protein product is CASSRSDLNTEAFF.